These T cell receptor beta chains were read from a single sample in a study of long-term antiretroviral therapy in people with HIV. Here immunoSEQ multiplex PCR was the method, and the copy in TCRdb shows in-frame clones only, minus some. The sample lists tens of thousands of clones, nearly 95% occurring once. The starting material was unsorted PBMCs, obtained 4.4 years after starting antiretroviral therapy. All receptors come from a woman between 45 and 65 years old with HIV. Each CDR3 is given with its conserved first and last residue. A D gene is named only where the DNA matches it firmly. Where a row states a size, it is once, few, many or the class of an expanded clone; other rows omit it.

v_call	clone_size	d_call	j_call	cdr3_nt	cdr3_aa
TRBV7-2	-	-	TRBJ2-3	TGTGCCAGCAGCTTAAGGGTGGATACGCAGTATTTT	CASSLRVDTQYF
TRBV6-5	-	-	TRBJ1-6	TGTGCCAGCAGTTCCAATCAGGGTAGGAATTCACCCCTCCACTTT	CASSSNQGRNSPLHF
TRBV15	once	-	TRBJ1-5	TGTGCCACCAGCAGAGTGCCGTCCTTCAATCAGCCCCAGCATTTT	CATSRVPSFNQPQHF
TRBV11-2	-	-	TRBJ1-5	TGTGCCCCCTTTACGGCGGTTGGAAGCAATCAGCCCCAGCATTTT	CAPFTAVGSNQPQHF
TRBV10-1	-	TRBD1	TRBJ1-1	TGCGCCAGCAGTGAAGCCGGGACAGGGGGCACTGAAGCTTTCTTT	CASSEAGTGGTEAFF
TRBV21-1	-	-	TRBJ2-5	TGTGCCAGCAGCGGAACCGTAGCTACACTTTCTGAGACCCAGTACTTC	CASSGTVATLSETQYF
TRBV7-2	-	-	TRBJ2-7	TGTGCCAGCAGCTTAGACTTTGTAGGGAACGAGCAGTACTTC	CASSLDFVGNEQYF
TRBV7-9	-	-	TRBJ2-2	TGTGCCAGCAGCTTAGTGAGGCAGCTCCCCTCCGGGGGCACCGGGGAGCTGTTTTTT	CASSLVRQLPSGGTGELFF
TRBV6-5	-	-	TRBJ2-7	TGTGCCAGCAGGGCCGGGACGCTTGGATCCTACGAGCAGTACTTC	CASRAGTLGSYEQYF
TRBV7-2	-	-	TRBJ1-5	TGTGCCAGCAGCCCCCAGGGAGGGGTTAATCAGCCCCAGCATTTT	CASSPQGGVNQPQHF
TRBV7-6	-	TRBD1	TRBJ2-5	TGTGCCAGCAGCGCCCCCGGGACAGGGAGGGGAGAGACCCAGTACTTC	CASSAPGTGRGETQYF
TRBV5-4	once	-	TRBJ2-5	TGTGCCAGCAGTCGCACTTCTACAAACCAAGAGACCCAGTACTTC	CASSRTSTNQETQYF
TRBV5-1	-	-	TRBJ2-4	TGCGCCAGCAGCTTGGGGACAGCACTAGCCAAAAACATTCAGTACTTC	CASSLGTALAKNIQYF
TRBV9	-	-	TRBJ2-5	TGTGCCAGCAGCGTAGGGGCGGGCATCCAAGAGACCCAGTACTTC	CASSVGAGIQETQYF
TRBV7-2	-	TRBD1	TRBJ2-7	TGTGCCAGCAGCTTAGCCGGGGCAGGGGGCGCGTACGAGCAGTACTTC	CASSLAGAGGAYEQYF
TRBV2	-	-	TRBJ1-2	TGTGCCAAATCGCAGGAATCAGTCTATGGCTACACCTTC	CAKSQESVYGYTF
TRBV30	-	-	TRBJ2-1	TGTGCCTGGGGGCAGAGGTCCTACAATGAGCAGTTCTTC	CAWGQRSYNEQFF
TRBV5-5	-	TRBD1	TRBJ2-1	TGTGCCAGCAGCCAGGGACAGGGGATAATTTTCTACAATGAGCAGTTCTTC	CASSQGQGIIFYNEQFF
TRBV5-1	once	TRBD1	TRBJ1-1	TGCGCCAGCAGCTTACAGGGGGGCGGAACTGAAGCTTTCTTT	CASSLQGGGTEAFF
TRBV6-1	once	TRBD2	TRBJ2-5	TGTGCCAGCCTTTCGTGGGGGGGCCAAGAGACCCAGTACTTC	CASLSWGGQETQYF
TRBV30	-	-	TRBJ1-2	TGTGCCTGGACAAACCAGGGCGGCTACACCTTC	CAWTNQGGYTF
TRBV2	once	-	TRBJ1-3	TGTGCCAGCAGTGAGCCCAGATCTGGAAACACCATATATTTT	CASSEPRSGNTIYF
TRBV4-2	few	-	TRBJ1-3	TGTGCCAGCAGCCAACAGATGGCAGTTGGAAACACCATATATTTT	CASSQQMAVGNTIYF
TRBV11-1	-	TRBD1	TRBJ1-1	TGTGCCAGCAGCCTGCGGACAGGGGTGTGGGAGGGCACTGAAGCTTTCTTT	CASSLRTGVWEGTEAFF
TRBV5-6	-	-	TRBJ2-2	TGTGCCAGCAGCTCCGTTGACACCGGGGAGCTGTTTTTT	CASSSVDTGELFF